This T cell receptor beta chain stems from a study of CD8 T cells in ankylosing spondylitis. CDR3 size: 17 residues. Germline CDR1 and CDR2: MNHNS and SASEGT. V trimming: 3 bases; J trimming: 1 base; junction bases outside the gene matches: 12. TCRdb recomputed calls from the 5' RACE reads with MiXCR, one row per CDR3 protein. The table includes fewer than 250,000 distinct CDR3 sequences, 8% to 11% detected once. The TCR was taken from a male donor with ankylosing spondylitis or in good health (not recorded which). Sample: blood, either unsorted or a sorted T cell fraction (not recorded which). The V call is TRBV6-1, the J call TRBJ2-7, with TRBD1 matching over 7 bases. This CDR3 is CASSDNSDRFSSYEQYF. The CDR3 DNA reads as TGTGCCAGCAGTGACAACTCGGACAGGTTTTCTTCCTACGAGCAGTACTTC.